This passage covers 27 T cell receptor beta chains from one sample sequenced in a study of T cell changes during pregnancy in multiple sclerosis. Method: immunoSEQ multiplex PCR; TCRdb's copy keeps in-frame clones and lacks some. The data hold tens of thousands of clones, with under 95% observed a single time. Sequenced material: CD8+ T cells from peripheral blood mononuclear cells, taken before pregnancy. The receptors were gathered from a female donor with multiple sclerosis, enrolled in a pregnancy study.

V usage is TRBV6-1 and J usage is TRBJ1-5, with 7 bases aligning to TRBD1. The germline V gene has CDR1 MNHNS and CDR2 SASEGT. There are 16 residues in the CDR3. Trimming removed 2 bases from V and 3 bases from J; junction bases left unmatched: 7. The CDR3 sequence is CASSEPNRGFNQPQHF. DNA for the CDR3: TGTGCCAGCAGTGAACCAAACAGGGGATTCAATCAGCCCCAGCATTTT.

This chain joins TRBV5-6 and TRBJ1-1; the D gene is possibly TRBD1 (6 bases). The CDR3 totals 16 residues. The germline gives CDR1 SGHDT, CDR2 YYEEEE. The germline V and J ends were trimmed by 3 bases and 10 bases, with 25 bases remaining between them. The CDR3 here is CASSSYPTGALFGAFF. CDR3 DNA: TGTGCCAGCAGCTCATACCCGACAGGCGCCCTTTTTGGAGCTTTCTTT.

CDR3 protein: CASSSPFTGRRGEGYTF. In DNA form, the CDR3 reads TGTGCCAGCAGCTCCCCCTTTACAGGCCGCAGAGGTGAGGGCTACACCTTC. This chain joins TRBV5-4 and TRBJ1-2, with a weak D call TRBD1 (5 bases). The ends were cut back, 3 bases at V and 8 bases at J, with 26 bases in the middle. CDR1 and CDR2 from the germline V gene are SGHNT and YYREEE (reference sequence). This CDR3 is 17 amino acids long. The full variable domain, with the rest looked up from reference TRBV5-4 and TRBJ1-2, is ETGVTQSPTHLIKTRGQQVTLRCSSQSGHNTVSWYQQALGQGPQFIFQYYREEENGRGNFPPRFSGLQFPNYSSELNVNALELDDSALYLCASSSPFTGRRGEGYTFGSGTRLTVV.

The chain is built from TRBV19 and TRBJ1-1, with 7 bases lining up with TRBD1. This CDR3 is built from 14 residues. Germline lookup yields CDR1 LNHDA and CDR2 SQIVND (reference sequence). V shed 5 bases, J shed 3 bases, and the junction held 6 bases outside the gene matches. CDR3 region: CASSPPTGYTEAFF. DNA for the CDR3: TGTGCCAGTAGTCCCCCGACAGGGTACACTGAAGCTTTCTTT.

The chain couples TRBV9 to TRBJ1-1; 7 bases are a match to TRBD1. Germline V gives CDR1 SGDLS, CDR2 YYNGEE. This CDR3 is built from 13 residues. The V gene end was trimmed by 3 bases and the J gene end by 4 bases; junction bases not matched to a gene: 3. CDR3 DNA sequence: TGTGCCAGCAGCGAAGGGGGCGGCACTGAAGCTTTCTTT. As protein: CASSEGGGTEAFF. Looking up the rest from reference TRBV9 and TRBJ1-1 gives the full variable domain: DSGVTQTPKHLITATGQRVTLRCSPRSGDLSVYWYQQSLDQGLQFLIQYYNGEERAKGNILERFSAQQFPDLHSELNLSSLELGDSALYFCASSEGGGTEAFFGQGTRLTVV.

This clone has a single count. This chain connects TRBV7-2 to TRBJ2-3; tentative D call: TRBD2 (6 bases). The CDR3 length is 14 residues. Germline V lookup: CDR1 SGHTA, CDR2 FQGNSA. The ends were cut back, 8 bases at V and 4 bases at J, with 16 bases in the middle. DNA for the CDR3: TGTGCCAGCCAATCGCCTTTAGCGGCAGATACGCAGTATTTT. Translating it yields CASQSPLAADTQYF.

V gene TRBV7-3 combines with J gene TRBJ2-2; D possibly corresponds to TRBD1 (5 bases). V gave up 5 bases and J gave up 0 bases, with 10 bases separating them. The CDR3 is made up of 15 amino acids. Germline V gene lookup returns CDR1 SGHTA and CDR2 FQGTGA. CDR3 DNA sequence: TGTGCCAGCAGCCCTACAGGCCCGAACACCGGGGAGCTGTTTTTT. Protein product: CASSPTGPNTGELFF.

V and J are TRBV29-1 and TRBJ2-1, with 15 bases aligning to TRBD2. The CDR3 is 16 residues long. Germline V gives CDR1 SQVTM, CDR2 ANQGSEA. V shed 7 bases and J 6 bases; nucleotides not matched to a gene: 10. The CDR3 nucleotides read TGCAGCGCATCGGGACTAGCGGGGGGTATCGGCAATGAGCAGTTCTTC. Protein sequence: CSASGLAGGIGNEQFF.

The chain links TRBV9 to TRBJ1-1; TRBD1 matches at 9 bases. The CDR3 spans 14 residues. Germline trimming cut 4 bases from V and 4 bases from J; bases unmatched to any gene: 5. The V gene's germline CDR1 is SGDLS and CDR2 YYNGEE. CDR3: CASSPTGGTTEAFF. CDR3 nucleotides: TGTGCCAGCAGCCCAACAGGGGGCACCACTGAAGCTTTCTTT.

V and J are TRBV11-2 and TRBJ2-1; perhaps TRBD1 as D (6 bases). Germline lookup yields CDR1 SGHAT and CDR2 FQNNGV. V lost 3 bases and J lost 2, with 17 bases in between. CDR3 length: 17 amino acids. CDR3 coding DNA: TGTGCCAGCAGCTTTGAACAGGGAATCGGGCCCTACAATGAGCAGTTCTTC. Protein product: CASSFEQGIGPYNEQFF.

Relative to its sample, this clone is medium-sized. Other DNA sequences from this sample encode an identical CDR3 as well. V gene TRBV6-4 combines with J gene TRBJ2-3; 11 positions match TRBD2. The CDR3 is made up of 15 amino acids. In germline, CDR1 is MRHNA, CDR2 SNTAGT. Germline trimming cut 0 bases from V and 4 bases from J; bases unmatched to any gene: 0. As DNA, the CDR3 is TGTGCCAGCAGTGACTCTAGCGGGGGGGCAGATACGCAGTATTTT. Amino acid sequence: CASSDSSGGADTQYF.

This clone has only one observation. The genes are TRBV5-1 and TRBJ1-6, with D possibly being TRBD1 (6 bases). The CDR3 covers 16 residues. V was cut by 3 bases and J by 4 bases, with 14 bases left in between. Germline CDR1 is SGHRS and CDR2 is YFSETQ. CDR3 bases: TGCGCCAGCAGCTATGGGGGCAGCCGTTATAATTCACCCCTCCACTTT. The encoded protein is CASSYGGSRYNSPLHF.

The chain links TRBV29-1 to TRBJ1-2; tentative D call: TRBD1 (5 bases). This CDR3 spans 10 amino acids. CDR1 SQVTM and CDR2 ANQGSEA come from the germline V gene. V lost 6 bases and J lost 6, with 8 bases in between. The CDR3 sequence: CSVVRDGYTF. CDR3 nucleotide sequence: TGCAGCGTAGTCAGGGATGGCTACACCTTC.

This chain uses TRBV6-5 with TRBJ2-5; the match to TRBD2 covers 11 bases. Germline CDR1 is MNHEY and CDR2 is SVGAGI. J was trimmed by 5 bases and V by 7 bases; bases with no gene match: 9. There are 15 residues in the CDR3. The CDR3 sequence: CASTNSGGEGETQYF. The CDR3, as DNA: TGTGCCAGCACTAATAGCGGGGGGGAGGGGGAGACCCAGTACTTC.

The chain uses TRBV7-9 and TRBJ1-1, with TRBD1 as a possible D gene (5 bases). This CDR3 is 13 amino acids long. With 1 base removed from V and 3 bases from J, the gap between germline ends came to 6 bases. From germline, CDR1 is SEHNR and CDR2 FQNEAQ (reference sequence). The CDR3 here is CASSLEGHTEAFF. For the CDR3, the DNA is TGTGCCAGCAGCTTAGAGGGGCACACTGAAGCTTTCTTT. The variable domain in full, with the rest retrieved from reference TRBV7-9 and TRBJ1-1, is DTGVSQNPRHKITKRGQNVTFRCDPISEHNRLYWYRQTLGQGPEFLTYFQNEAQLEKSRLLSDRFSAERPKGSFSTLEIQRTEQGDSAMYLCASSLEGHTEAFFGQGTRLTVV.

V usage is TRBV6-5 and J usage is TRBJ1-2, with a weak D call TRBD1 (5 bases). Germline V CDR1 and CDR2: MNHEY, SVGAGI. V lost 6 bases and J 3 bases, leaving 11 bases between the germline ends. This CDR3 comprises 13 residues. The CDR3, as DNA: TGTGCCAGCAGCGATGACAGCCACTATGGCTACACCTTC. Amino acids: CASSDDSHYGYTF.

V usage is TRBV6-6 and J usage is TRBJ1-4; D uncertain. The CDR3 length is 14 residues. The V gene's germline CDR1 is MNHNY and CDR2 SVGAGI (reference sequence). The V gene lost 1 base and the J gene lost 8 bases, with 11 bases spanning the gap. The CDR3 reads CASSYLAGGEKLFF. In nucleotides, the CDR3 is TGTGCCAGCAGTTACTTGGCAGGAGGCGAAAAACTGTTTTTT.

The CDR3 DNA follows: TGTGCCAGCAGCCCCTGGGAGGGAGACGAGCAGTACTTC. Protein sequence: CASSPWEGDEQYF. The rearrangement uses TRBV7-9 and TRBJ2-7, with TRBD2 matching 7 bases. Germline-derived CDR1 and CDR2 are SEHNR and FQNEAQ (reference sequence). The J segment lost 5 bases and the V segment lost 5 bases, leaving 6 bases of the junction unmatched. The CDR3 is made up of 13 amino acids.

The CDR3 loop reads CASSLDVTGGGYTEAFF. Written as DNA, the CDR3 is TGTGCCAGCAGCTTAGATGTGACAGGGGGTGGGTACACTGAAGCTTTCTTT. The rearrangement links TRBV11-2 to TRBJ1-1; 9 bases fit TRBD1. Losses at the gene ends were 0 bases for V and 3 bases for J; bases not matched to a gene: 8. Germline CDR1 SGHAT, CDR2 FQNNGV. CDR3 length: 17 residues.

The chain couples TRBV6-1 to TRBJ2-1, with 9 positions matching TRBD2. Looked up from germline, CDR1 is MNHNS and CDR2 is SASEGT. This CDR3 is 14 amino acids long. Losses at the gene ends were 8 bases for V and 4 bases for J; bases not matched to a gene: 6. CDR3 nucleotide sequence: TGTGCCAGCCAGGCTAGCGGGGAGTACAATGAGCAGTTCTTC. Protein product: CASQASGEYNEQFF.

About this clone itself: Germline is not matched at one junction end, which may reflect a read error. The chain employs TRBV6-1 and TRBJ2-7; D not certain. The CDR3 contains 11 residues. Germline CDR1 and CDR2: MNHNS and SASEGT. Here the CDR3 reads CASSESVELNF. The CDR3 DNA follows: TGTGCCAGCAGTGAAAGTGTCGAGTTGAACTTC.

The chain is built from TRBV7-8 and TRBJ2-1; 7 positions agree with TRBD1. CDR3 size: 15 residues. V lost 3 bases, J lost 3 bases, and 5 bases stayed unmatched. Germline V CDR1 and CDR2: SGHVS, FQNEAQ. CDR3 DNA: TGTGCCAGCAGCTTGGGGGACAGCTTCTACAATGAGCAGTTCTTC. Protein product: CASSLGDSFYNEQFF.

This chain links TRBV30 with TRBJ1-5, with no clear D. The CDR3 extends over 15 amino acids. V lost 0 bases to trimming and J lost 0 bases, with 9 bases between them. Germline assignment: CDR1 GTSNPN and CDR2 SVGIG (reference sequence). The CDR3 here is CAWSVTGISNQPQHF. DNA of the CDR3: TGTGCCTGGAGTGTAACGGGGATTAGCAATCAGCCCCAGCATTTT.

The chain links TRBV21-1 to TRBJ2-1; the table's D call, TRBD2, was not checked against the DNA. TRBV21-1 is a pseudogene segment. The CDR3 loop spans 14 amino acids. The CDR3 bases are TGTGCCAGCAGCACCCTGAATTCCGAGGGTGAGCAGTTCTTC. Amino acids: CASSTLNSEGEQFF.

The chain employs TRBV7-9 and TRBJ2-7; 8 positions agree with TRBD1. The CDR3 covers 16 residues. The V gene end was trimmed by 2 bases and the J gene end by 5 bases; junction bases not matched to a gene: 11. Germline lookup yields CDR1 SEHNR and CDR2 FQNEAQ (reference sequence). CDR3 DNA: TGTGCCAGCAGCTTATTCTTAGGGGTGGACAGGGACGAGCAGTACTTC. Residues: CASSLFLGVDRDEQYF.

The chain combines TRBV19 with TRBJ2-5; TRBD2 might be the D (5 bases). There are 16 residues in the CDR3. Between the trimmed V and J ends, which lost 6 bases and 5 bases, there was a span of 22 bases. Germline CDR1 LNHDA, CDR2 SQIVND (reference sequence). The CDR3 bases are TGTGCCAGTAGCCCTGGACTGGTGGAATTAGTGGAGACCCAGTACTTC. As protein: CASSPGLVELVETQYF.

The V call is TRBV9, the J call TRBJ1-2; D is uncertain. This CDR3 spans 16 amino acids. V dropped 0 bases and J dropped 3 bases, with 15 bases sitting between them. The germline gives CDR1 SGDLS, CDR2 YYNGEE. CDR3 nucleotides: TGTGCCAGCAGCGTAGAGGAACAGCCCCGACACTATGGCTACACCTTC. It encodes CASSVEEQPRHYGYTF.